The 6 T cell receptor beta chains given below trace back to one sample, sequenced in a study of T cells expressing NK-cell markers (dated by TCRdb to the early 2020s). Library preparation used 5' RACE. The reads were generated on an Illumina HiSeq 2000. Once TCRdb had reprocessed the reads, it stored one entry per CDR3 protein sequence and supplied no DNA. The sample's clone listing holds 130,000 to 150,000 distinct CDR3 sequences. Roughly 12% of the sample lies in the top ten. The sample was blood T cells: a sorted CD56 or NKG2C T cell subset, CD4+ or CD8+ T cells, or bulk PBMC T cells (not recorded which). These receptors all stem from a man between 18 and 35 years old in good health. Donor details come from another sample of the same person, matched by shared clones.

CDR3 in amino acids: CASSLGDADEAFF. The rearrangement links TRBV5-1 to TRBJ1-1; TCRdb's D call, TRBD1, is unchecked because there is no DNA. Germline loops: CDR1 SGHRS, CDR2 YFSETQ. This CDR3 is built from 13 residues.

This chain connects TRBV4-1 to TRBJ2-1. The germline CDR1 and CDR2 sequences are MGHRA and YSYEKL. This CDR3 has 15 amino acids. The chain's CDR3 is CASSQADTSYNEQFF.

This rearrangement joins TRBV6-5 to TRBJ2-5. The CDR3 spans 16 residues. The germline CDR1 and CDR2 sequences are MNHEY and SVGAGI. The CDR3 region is CASSYSISNSQETQYF.

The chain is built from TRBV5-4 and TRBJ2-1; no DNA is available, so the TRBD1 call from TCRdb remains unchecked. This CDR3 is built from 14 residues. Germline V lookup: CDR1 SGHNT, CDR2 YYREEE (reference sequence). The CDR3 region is CASSSGTANNEQFF. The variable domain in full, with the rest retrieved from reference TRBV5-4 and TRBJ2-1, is ETGVTQSPTHLIKTRGQQVTLRCSSQSGHNTVSWYQQALGQGPQFIFQYYREEENGRGNFPPRFSGLQFPNYSSELNVNALELDDSALYLCASSSGTANNEQFFGPGTRLTVL.

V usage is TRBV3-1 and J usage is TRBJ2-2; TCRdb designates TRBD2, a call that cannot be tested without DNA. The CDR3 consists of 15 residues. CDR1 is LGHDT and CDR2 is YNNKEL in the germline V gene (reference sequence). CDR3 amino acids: CASTPRDYLSRELFF.

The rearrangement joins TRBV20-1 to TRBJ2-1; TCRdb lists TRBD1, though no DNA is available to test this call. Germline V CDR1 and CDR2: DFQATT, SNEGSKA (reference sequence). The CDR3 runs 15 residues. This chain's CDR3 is CSAPRDTGSYNEQFF.